These 13 T cell receptor beta chains were all obtained from the same sample, sequenced in a study of T cell responses to AZD1222 COVID-19 vaccine. The repertoire was sequenced with immunoSEQ multiplex PCR; TCRdb's copy has only in-frame clones and lacks some. The table lists around 78,000 clones, roughly 87% of them singletons. The input for sequencing was peripheral blood, taken on day 0 of AZD1222 vaccination. The receptors originated from an adult in good health.

This clone was found once. The chain employs TRBV5-1 and TRBJ2-3; no clear D. V dropped 4 bases and J dropped 2 bases, with 5 bases sitting between them. From germline, CDR1 is SGHRS and CDR2 YFSETQ. The CDR3 loop spans 12 amino acids. The CDR3 DNA reads TGCGCCAGCAGCACAAACACAGATACGCAGTATTTT. Translation gives CASSTNTDTQYF.

The rearrangement links TRBV7-9 to TRBJ1-2; no reliable D call. In germline, CDR1 is SEHNR, CDR2 FQNEAQ (reference sequence). This CDR3 is 13 amino acids long. V lost 1 base to trimming and J lost 1 base, with 4 bases between them. CDR3 protein: CASSLGVNYGYTF. DNA of the CDR3: TGTGCCAGCAGCTTAGGGGTTAACTATGGCTACACCTTC. Supplemented by reference TRBV7-9 and TRBJ1-2, the full variable domain reads DTGVSQNPRHKITKRGQNVTFRCDPISEHNRLYWYRQTLGQGPEFLTYFQNEAQLEKSRLLSDRFSAERPKGSFSTLEIQRTEQGDSAMYLCASSLGVNYGYTFGSGTRLTVV.

This sequence joins TRBV5-5 and TRBJ1-4; perhaps TRBD1 as D (5 bases). Germline lookup yields CDR1 SGHKS and CDR2 YYEKEE (reference sequence). Trimming cost V 0 bases and J 14 bases, with 20 bases left between them. This CDR3 contains 15 residues. In DNA form, the CDR3 reads TGTGCCAGCAGCTTGGAGGAATCAAGGGCGGGGGGTCTGTTTTTT. Translated, it gives CASSLEESRAGGLFF.

The rearrangement joins TRBV6-5 to TRBJ2-5; 8 nucleotides line up with TRBD2. This CDR3 is built from 15 residues. V was clipped by 6 bases and J by 4 bases; unmatched bases: 10. Germline V lookup: CDR1 MNHEY, CDR2 SVGAGI. The CDR3 here is CASRTGTSPAETQYF. The CDR3 bases are TGTGCCAGCAGAACGGGGACTAGTCCCGCAGAGACCCAGTACTTC.

CDR3 DNA sequence: TGTGCCAGCAGTTCAAGAACTGACCCGGGAGAGACCCAGTACTTC. The encoded protein is CASSSRTDPGETQYF. The chain links TRBV28 to TRBJ2-5, with D unclear. There are 15 residues in the CDR3. Germline loops: CDR1 MDHEN, CDR2 SYDVKM. Trimming removed 4 bases from V and 4 bases from J, with 16 bases in between.

The chain employs TRBV4-2 and TRBJ1-2; 11 bases map to TRBD1. This CDR3 region has 16 residues. Looked up from germline, CDR1 is LGHNA and CDR2 is YNFKEQ. V gave up 1 base and J gave up 6 bases; unmatched junction bases: 7. CDR3 DNA sequence: TGTGCCAGCAGCCAAGGGACAGGGGGCGTAGAAGATGGCTACACCTTC. It encodes CASSQGTGGVEDGYTF.

J is TRBJ2-5 and V is TRBV18; the D is unclear. V lost 0 bases to trimming and J lost 4 bases, with 9 bases between them. The CDR3 has 14 amino acids. Germline loops: CDR1 KGHSH, CDR2 LQKENI. CDR3 protein: CASSPPSFPETQYF. The CDR3 DNA reads as TGTGCCAGCTCACCACCGTCGTTCCCAGAGACCCAGTACTTC.

The rearrangement uses TRBV7-9 and TRBJ2-3; unclear D gene. CDR3 length: 13 amino acids. Germline V gene sequence: CDR1 SEHNR, CDR2 FQNEAQ (reference sequence). V was shortened by 8 bases and J by 0 bases, with 9 bases between the two germline ends. This chain's CDR3 is CASGRASTDTQYF. The CDR3 bases are TGTGCCAGCGGGCGTGCCAGCACAGATACGCAGTATTTT.

This clone showed up just once. The rearrangement joins TRBV11-2 to TRBJ1-5; TRBD1 agrees at 7 bases. In germline, CDR1 is SGHAT, CDR2 FQNNGV. The CDR3 extends over 14 amino acids. The V gene end was trimmed by 2 bases and the J gene end by 6 bases; junction bases not matched to a gene: 4. The CDR3 nucleotides read TGTGCCAGCAGCTTACAAGGGGGCGGTCAGCCCCAGCATTTT. Residues: CASSLQGGGQPQHF.

Only a few counts were recorded for this clone. The rearrangement uses TRBV10-3 and TRBJ2-1; D may be TRBD2 (6 bases). From germline, CDR1 is ENHRY and CDR2 SYGVKD. Deletions cut 0 bases from V and 2 bases from J, with 11 bases between. The CDR3 extends over 16 amino acids. The CDR3 bases are TGTGCCATCAGTGAGTCTACGGGAGCAACCTACAATGAGCAGTTCTTC. It encodes CAISESTGATYNEQFF.

V is TRBV6-6 and J is TRBJ1-5; TRBD1 aligns across 10 bases. The CDR3 covers 15 residues. CDR1 and CDR2 from the germline V gene are MNHNY and SVGAGI (reference sequence). Trimming at V came to 7 bases and at J to 4 bases, leaving 7 bases not matched to a gene. Here the CDR3 DNA reads TGTGCCAGCAAAAAGGGGGGACAGGGGAATCAGCCCCAGCATTTT. Translating it yields CASKKGGQGNQPQHF.

The chain carries TRBV20-1 and TRBJ1-3, with D possibly being TRBD1 (5 bases). This CDR3 comprises 12 residues. Trimming took off 3 bases at V and 7 bases at J, with 10 bases between the two ends. Germline CDR1 DFQATT, CDR2 SNEGSKA (reference sequence). This chain's CDR3 is CSASPRDNTIYF. CDR3 coding DNA: TGCAGTGCTAGTCCCCGGGACAACACCATATATTTT.

To note about this clone: Its ends do not fully match the called genes, so a read error is possible. The J gene is TRBJ1-1, the V gene TRBV11-3; D is uncertain. CDR3 length: 12 residues. Looked up from germline, CDR1 is SGHNT and CDR2 is YENEEA. CDR3 coding DNA: TGTGCCAGCAGCGTAGAAGAAGCTGAAGCTTTCTTT. Translation: CASSVEEAEAFF.